Listed below are T cell receptor beta chains from one sample, sequenced in a study of Ad26.COV2.S vaccination and SARS-CoV-2 variants. Produced via immunoSEQ multiplex PCR; TCRdb's table is partial and in-frame only. The sample records about 350,000 clones, around 90% being singletons. This material consisted of peripheral blood, taken after recovery from COVID-19. The receptors shown here come from a human donor who had recovered from COVID-19. CDR3s include the opening cysteine and the closing phenylalanine or tryptophan. Fields, in order: V gene, D gene, J gene, clone size, CDR3 protein, CDR3 DNA. A D gene is named only where the DNA matches it firmly. A clone size is listed for some rows: how often the clone was seen (once, few, many), or a class if it is expanded.

V: TRBV5-1
D: TRBD2
J: TRBJ2-3
size: NA
CDR3: CASSSRLAGVDTQYF
DNA: TGCGCCAGCAGTTCCAGACTAGCGGGGGTAGATACGCAGTATTTT

V: TRBV9
D: NA
J: TRBJ1-1
size: NA
CDR3: CASSVDWGTEAFF
DNA: TGTGCCAGCAGCGTAGACTGGGGTACTGAAGCTTTCTTT

V: TRBV4-1
D: NA
J: TRBJ1-2
size: NA
CDR3: CASSTRGGGDYGYTF
DNA: TGCGCCAGCAGCACTAGGGGCGGGGGCGATTATGGCTACACCTTC

V: TRBV12-3/TRBV12-4
D: NA
J: TRBJ2-7
size: NA
CDR3: CASSLKDGNNQYF
DNA: TGTGCCAGCAGTTTAAAGGACGGGAATAACCAGTACTTC

V: TRBV19
D: TRBD1
J: TRBJ1-5
size: NA
CDR3: CASSTKDRGSNQPQHF
DNA: TGTGCCAGTAGTACGAAAGACAGGGGAAGCAATCAGCCCCAGCATTTT

V: TRBV6-5
D: TRBD1
J: TRBJ1-2
size: NA
CDR3: CASSRDRGQDGYTF
DNA: TGTGCCAGCAGCCGGGACAGGGGGCAGGATGGCTACACCTTC

V: TRBV27
D: TRBD1
J: TRBJ1-6
size: once
CDR3: CASSSRTTGPSSPLHF
DNA: TGTGCCAGCAGTTCGCGTACGACAGGGCCAAGTTCACCCCTCCACTTT

V: TRBV6-2/TRBV6-3
D: NA
J: TRBJ2-5
size: NA
CDR3: CASTPSGGIGLGGETQYF
DNA: TGTGCCAGCACCCCCTCGGGCGGGATTGGCCTTGGAGGCGAGACCCAGTACTTC

V: TRBV18
D: NA
J: TRBJ1-5
size: NA
CDR3: CASSPEAGTTNQPQHF
DNA: TGTGCCAGCTCACCAGAAGCAGGAACAACGAATCAGCCCCAGCATTTT

V: TRBV6-6
D: TRBD2
J: TRBJ2-7
size: NA
CDR3: CASSTSGETYEQYF
DNA: TGTGCCAGCAGTACGAGCGGGGAAACCTACGAGCAGTACTTC

V: TRBV6-2/TRBV6-3
D: TRBD1
J: TRBJ2-7
size: NA
CDR3: CASSSVRGQGADEQYF
DNA: TGTGCCAGCAGTTCAGTCCGGGGACAGGGGGCGGACGAGCAGTACTTC

V: TRBV11-2
D: TRBD1
J: TRBJ1-6
size: NA
CDR3: CASSGQGAVGSPLHF
DNA: TGTGCCAGCAGCGGTCAGGGGGCAGTAGGGTCACCCCTCCACTTT

V: TRBV20-1
D: NA
J: TRBJ1-1
size: NA
CDR3: CSARDRANTEAFF
DNA: TGCAGTGCTCGTGACAGAGCAAACACTGAAGCTTTCTTT

V: TRBV4-1
D: NA
J: TRBJ2-5
size: once
CDR3: CASSQIDVGTQYF
DNA: TGCGCCAGCAGCCAGATTGATGTTGGGACCCAGTACTTC

V: TRBV24-1
D: NA
J: TRBJ1-2
size: NA
CDR3: CATSDLNMFTF
DNA: TGTGCCACCAGTGATTTAAACATGTTCACCTTC

V: TRBV5-1
D: NA
J: TRBJ2-2
size: NA
CDR3: CASSFLSNPNTGELFF
DNA: TGCGCCAGCAGCTTTCTTTCTAACCCGAACACCGGGGAGCTGTTTTTT

V: TRBV6-6
D: NA
J: TRBJ1-5
size: NA
CDR3: CASSYGTPSNQPQHF
DNA: TGTGCCAGCAGTTACGGGACACCAAGCAATCAGCCCCAGCATTTT

V: TRBV20-1
D: NA
J: TRBJ2-5
size: NA
CDR3: CSASTETQYF
DNA: TGCAGTGCTAGTACGGAGACCCAGTACTTC

V: TRBV5-6
D: NA
J: TRBJ1-1
size: NA
CDR3: CASSLRAWGTEAFF
DNA: TGTGCCAGCAGCTTACGGGCCTGGGGCACTGAAGCTTTCTTT

V: TRBV5-5
D: NA
J: TRBJ2-2
size: NA
CDR3: CASSAQLRETGELFF
DNA: TGTGCCAGCAGCGCACAGCTCAGGGAGACCGGGGAGCTGTTTTTT

V: TRBV6-5
D: NA
J: TRBJ1-6
size: few
CDR3: CASSYSGSLGQSPLHF
DNA: TGTGCCAGCAGTTACTCAGGCAGTCTGGGTCAGTCACCCCTCCACTTT

V: TRBV7-6
D: TRBD2
J: TRBJ2-3
size: NA
CDR3: CASSPWTSGGEDTQYF
DNA: TGTGCCAGCAGCCCTTGGACTAGCGGGGGTGAAGATACGCAGTATTTT

V: TRBV18
D: NA
J: TRBJ1-5
size: NA
CDR3: CASSPGQAAQPQHF
DNA: TGTGCCAGCTCACCAGGGCAGGCAGCTCAGCCCCAGCATTTT

V: TRBV10-3
D: TRBD2
J: TRBJ2-2
size: NA
CDR3: CAITPSGMNTGELFF
DNA: TGTGCCATCACCCCTAGCGGGATGAACACCGGGGAGCTGTTTTTT

V: TRBV19
D: NA
J: TRBJ1-1
size: NA
CDR3: CASRGARSIEAFF
DNA: TGTGCCAGTAGAGGGGCGCGAAGTATTGAAGCTTTCTTT

V: TRBV5-4
D: NA
J: TRBJ1-2
size: NA
CDR3: CASSYRQDWYGYTF
DNA: TGTGCCAGCAGCTACAGGCAAGACTGGTATGGCTACACCTTC

V: TRBV21-1
D: NA
J: TRBJ2-3
size: NA
CDR3: CASSKESQGGFSTDTQYF
DNA: TGTGCCAGCAGCAAAGAGTCCCAGGGAGGCTTTAGCACAGATACGCAGTATTTT

V: TRBV19
D: NA
J: TRBJ1-3
size: NA
CDR3: CASRIEQRGYAGNTIYF
DNA: TGTGCCAGTAGGATAGAACAACGGGGCTACGCTGGAAACACCATATATTTT

V: TRBV24-1
D: NA
J: TRBJ2-1
size: NA
CDR3: CATSETAYNEQFF
DNA: TGTGCCACCAGTGAGACAGCCTACAATGAGCAGTTCTTC

V: TRBV20-1
D: NA
J: TRBJ2-7
size: NA
CDR3: CSARGTYEQYF
DNA: TGCAGTGCTAGGGGCACCTACGAGCAGTACTTC

V: TRBV6-5
D: TRBD2
J: TRBJ2-3
size: NA
CDR3: CASSYKASGGTDTQYF
DNA: TGTGCCAGCAGTTATAAAGCTAGCGGGGGGACAGATACGCAGTATTTT

V: TRBV2
D: TRBD2
J: TRBJ2-2
size: NA
CDR3: CASGSAGVNTGELFF
DNA: TGTGCCAGCGGGTCTGCGGGGGTGAACACCGGGGAGCTGTTTTTT

V: TRBV9
D: TRBD1
J: TRBJ1-1
size: NA
CDR3: CASSAEPTGGSTEAFF
DNA: TGTGCCAGCAGCGCAGAACCGACAGGGGGAAGCACTGAAGCTTTCTTT

V: TRBV18
D: TRBD1
J: TRBJ2-5
size: NA
CDR3: CASSLNDRGISQETQYF
DNA: TGTGCCAGCTCACTCAACGACAGGGGGATTTCTCAAGAGACCCAGTACTTC

V: TRBV29-1
D: TRBD1
J: TRBJ1-3
size: NA
CDR3: CSVRSPTGQGGGNTIYF
DNA: TGCAGCGTTCGCTCCCCCACGGGACAGGGCGGTGGAAACACCATATATTTT

V: TRBV5-1
D: NA
J: TRBJ1-4
size: NA
CDR3: CASSLGGAHEKLFF
DNA: TGCGCCAGCAGCTTGGGGGGAGCCCATGAAAAACTGTTTTTT

V: TRBV3-1/TRBV3-2
D: TRBD2
J: TRBJ2-1
size: NA
CDR3: CASSWTSGGPSSYNEQFF
DNA: TGTGCCAGCAGCTGGACTAGCGGGGGGCCCAGCTCCTACAATGAGCAGTTCTTC

V: TRBV3-1/TRBV3-2
D: NA
J: TRBJ2-5
size: NA
CDR3: CASSRQVGQETQYF
DNA: TGTGCCAGCAGCCGACAGGTTGGCCAAGAGACCCAGTACTTC

V: TRBV6-6
D: NA
J: TRBJ1-2
size: NA
CDR3: CASTPGGGGYGYTF
DNA: TGTGCCAGCACTCCCGGGGGAGGGGGCTATGGCTACACCTTC

V: TRBV29-1
D: NA
J: TRBJ1-2
size: few
CDR3: CSVVAGDGYTF
DNA: TGCAGCGTTGTCGCAGGGGATGGCTACACCTTC

V: TRBV7-6
D: TRBD1
J: TRBJ1-3
size: NA
CDR3: CASSDPGTGGNTIYF
DNA: TGTGCCAGCAGCGACCCCGGGACAGGGGGAAACACCATATATTTT

V: TRBV5-6
D: TRBD1
J: TRBJ1-1
size: NA
CDR3: CASSYGQGVAFF
DNA: TGTGCCAGCAGCTACGGACAGGGGGTAGCTTTCTTT